The rows below give T cell receptor beta chains drawn from one sample of a study of siplizumab effects on memory and regulatory T cells. Method: immunoSEQ multiplex PCR; TCRdb's copy keeps in-frame clones and lacks some. The data hold approximately 94,000 clones, with approximately 94% observed a single time. Sequenced: non-Treg CD4+ T cells sorted from blood. The receptors here all came from a human donor in good health. CDR3s include the opening cysteine and the closing phenylalanine or tryptophan. The D gene is left open where the match is weak. Size is omitted from some rows. Given values are once, few, many or a class for expanded clones.

>TRBD1|TRBV5-8|-|TRBJ1-1
TGTGCCAGCAGCGGGAGGGACAGGGACGCAACTTTCTTT
CASSGRDRDATFF
>TRBD1|TRBV15|-|TRBJ1-2
TGTGCCACCAGCAGAGACGGGGACAGGCGGTATGGCTACACCTTC
CATSRDGDRRYGYTF
>-|TRBV6-1|-|TRBJ1-2
TGTGCCAGCAGTGAATTCGGTTCGGGACTGAGTTCTTATGGCTACACCTTC
CASSEFGSGLSSYGYTF
>-|TRBV7-8|-|TRBJ2-7
TGTGCCAGCAGCTTAGCGCGAAACTACCCCTACGAGCAGTACTTC
CASSLARNYPYEQYF
>-|TRBV5-6|few|TRBJ2-2
TGTGCCAGCAGCTTGGGGTCTGGGCCGGGGGAGCTGTTTTTT
CASSLGSGPGELFF
>TRBD2|TRBV6-6|-|TRBJ2-7
TGTGCCAGCACTAAGACTAGCGGGAGGGGCGAGCAGTACTTC
CASTKTSGRGEQYF
>-|TRBV27|-|TRBJ2-3
TGTGCCAGCAGTTTATTCCTTAGCACAGATACGCAGTATTTT
CASSLFLSTDTQYF
>-|TRBV30|-|TRBJ2-1
TGTGCCTGGATGTTAGAGCGGGCATACAATGAGCAGTTCTTC
CAWMLERAYNEQFF
>-|TRBV6-5|-|TRBJ2-7
TGTGCCAGCAGCCCCGGGACGAGAGGCCACGAGCAGTACTTC
CASSPGTRGHEQYF
>-|TRBV19|-|TRBJ1-2
TGTGCCAGTAGTATTGGACTTGGGGGTAACTATGGCTACACCTTC
CASSIGLGGNYGYTF
>TRBD1|TRBV7-3|-|TRBJ2-1
TGTGCCAGCAGCTTAATGGCAGGACAGGGGGCCAATGAGCAGTTCTTC
CASSLMAGQGANEQFF
>-|TRBV19|-|TRBJ2-7
TGTGCCAGTAGTGCTCGGGACAAGAATCCCTACGAGCAGTACTTC
CASSARDKNPYEQYF
>-|TRBV11-2|-|TRBJ1-1
TGTGCCAGCAGCTTATACCGGGGGGACTGGAACACTGAAGCTTTCTTT
CASSLYRGDWNTEAFF
>-|TRBV28|few|TRBJ2-1
TGTGCCAGCAACGCGGGGGCGGTTTACAATGAGCAGTTCTTC
CASNAGAVYNEQFF
>TRBD2|TRBV19|-|TRBJ2-1
TGTGCCACCCACACCTTGGCGGGAGGGCTCAATGAGCAGTTCTTC
CATHTLAGGLNEQFF
>-|TRBV10-3|-|TRBJ2-1
TGTGCCATCTCCCGGGACGGGGTAGATGAGCAGTTCTTC
CAISRDGVDEQFF
>-|TRBV30|-|TRBJ2-5
TGTGCCTGGAGTGAACAAGAGACCCAGTACTTC
CAWSEQETQYF
>-|TRBV2|-|TRBJ1-1
TGTGCCAGCATCCCAGTCCTCGGACGGAACACTGAAGCTTTCTTT
CASIPVLGRNTEAFF
>-|TRBV29-1|-|TRBJ2-2
TGCAGCGTTGGCCTTAGCGGCACCGGGGAGCTGTTTTTT
CSVGLSGTGELFF
>-|TRBV28|-|TRBJ2-6
TGTGCCACGTGGTCCGGGGCCAACGTCCTGACTTTC
CATWSGANVLTF
>-|TRBV7-9|-|TRBJ1-2
TGTGCCAGCAGCTTAGCGTCAGTAGAAAAGGGAGGCTACACCTTC
CASSLASVEKGGYTF
>-|TRBV6-6|-|TRBJ1-5
TGTGCCAGCAGTTTGGACGGCAATCAGCCCCAGCATTTT
CASSLDGNQPQHF
>TRBD1|TRBV6-1|-|TRBJ2-7
TGTGCCAGCAGGGACAGGGGCCACGAGCAGTACTTC
CASRDRGHEQYF
>TRBD1|TRBV6-6|-|TRBJ2-7
TGTGCCAGCAGACAGGGGTACTACGAGCAGTACTTC
CASRQGYYEQYF
>TRBD1|TRBV7-8|-|TRBJ2-5
TGTGCCAGCAGCTTACACCGGACAGGGGGAGAGACCCAGTACTTC
CASSLHRTGGETQYF
>TRBD1|TRBV23-1|-|TRBJ2-2
TGCGCCAGCAGCCTGAGGACAGGAGACACCGGGGAGCTGTTTTTT
CASSLRTGDTGELFF
>-|TRBV19|-|TRBJ1-3
TGTGCCAGTAGTATGAGGGGGTCTGGAAACACCATATATTTT
CASSMRGSGNTIYF
>TRBD2|TRBV23-1|-|TRBJ2-2
TGCGCCAGCTCCTCACAACCGGGGGGCACCGGGGAGCTGTTTTTT
CASSSQPGGTGELFF
>-|TRBV6-1|-|TRBJ2-5
TGTGCCAGCAGTGAATCGGCAGCGAGGTTTGAGACCCAGTACTTC
CASSESAARFETQYF
>TRBD1|TRBV11-1|-|TRBJ2-7
TGTGCCAGCAGCTTAGCAGGGGGCACCTACGAGCAGTACTTC
CASSLAGGTYEQYF
>-|TRBV6-5|once|TRBJ2-2
TGTGCCAGCAGGGGTCCTACGAACACCGGGGAGCTGTTTTTT
CASRGPTNTGELFF
>TRBD1|TRBV5-1|few|TRBJ1-2
TGCGCCAGCGGAGGGACAGGTTTCGACTATGGCTACACCTTC
CASGGTGFDYGYTF
>TRBD1|TRBV6-6|-|TRBJ1-2
TGTGCCAGTTACGGGGACAGGTTATTTACCTTC
CASYGDRLFTF
>-|TRBV5-6|-|TRBJ1-1
TGTGCCAGCAGCTTGGCCTTGCGTGAAGCTTTCTTT
CASSLALREAFF
>-|TRBV15|-|TRBJ2-3
TGTGCCACCAGCCCAGGTAGAGGGACTAGCACAGATACGCAGTATTTT
CATSPGRGTSTDTQYF
>TRBD1|TRBV19|once|TRBJ2-7
TGTGCCAGTAGTACCCACCCGAAGGACAGGGGACTTTACGAGCAGTACTTC
CASSTHPKDRGLYEQYF